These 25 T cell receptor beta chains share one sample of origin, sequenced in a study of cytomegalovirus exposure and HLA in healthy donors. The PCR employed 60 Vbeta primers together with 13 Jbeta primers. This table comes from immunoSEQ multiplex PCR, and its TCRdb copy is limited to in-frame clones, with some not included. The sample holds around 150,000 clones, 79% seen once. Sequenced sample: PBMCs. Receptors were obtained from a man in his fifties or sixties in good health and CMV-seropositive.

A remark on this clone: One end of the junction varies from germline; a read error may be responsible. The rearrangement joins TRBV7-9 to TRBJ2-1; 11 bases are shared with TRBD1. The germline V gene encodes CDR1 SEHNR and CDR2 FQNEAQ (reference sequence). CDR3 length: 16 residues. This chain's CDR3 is CSSSLPGTGGYNEQFF. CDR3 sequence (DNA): TGTTCCAGCAGCCTCCCCGGGACAGGGGGGTACAATGAGCAGTTCTTC.

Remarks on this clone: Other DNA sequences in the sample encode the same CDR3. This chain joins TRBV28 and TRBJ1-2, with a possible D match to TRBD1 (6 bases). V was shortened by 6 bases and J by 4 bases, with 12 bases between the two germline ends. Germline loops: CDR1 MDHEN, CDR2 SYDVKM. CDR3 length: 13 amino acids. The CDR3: CASSSTGFYGYTF. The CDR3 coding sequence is TGTGCCAGCAGCTCCACAGGGTTCTATGGCTACACCTTC.

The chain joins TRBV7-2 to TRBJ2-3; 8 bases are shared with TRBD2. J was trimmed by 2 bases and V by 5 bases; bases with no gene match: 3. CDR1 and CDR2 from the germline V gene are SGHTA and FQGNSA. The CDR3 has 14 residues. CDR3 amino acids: CASSRTSFTDTQYF. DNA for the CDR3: TGTGCCAGCAGCCGGACTAGCTTCACAGATACGCAGTATTTT.

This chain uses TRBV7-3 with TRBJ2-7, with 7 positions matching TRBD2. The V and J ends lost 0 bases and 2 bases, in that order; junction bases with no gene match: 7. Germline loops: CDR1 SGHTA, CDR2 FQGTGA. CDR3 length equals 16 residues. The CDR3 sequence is CASSLTGGIDPYEQYF. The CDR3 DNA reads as TGTGCCAGCAGCTTAACGGGAGGGATCGACCCCTACGAGCAGTACTTC.

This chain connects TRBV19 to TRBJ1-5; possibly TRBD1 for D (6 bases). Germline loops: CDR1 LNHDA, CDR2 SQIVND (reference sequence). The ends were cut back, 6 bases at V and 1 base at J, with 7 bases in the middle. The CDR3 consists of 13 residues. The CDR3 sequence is CASSGQSNQPQHF. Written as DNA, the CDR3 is TGTGCCAGTAGCGGACAGAGCAATCAGCCCCAGCATTTT.

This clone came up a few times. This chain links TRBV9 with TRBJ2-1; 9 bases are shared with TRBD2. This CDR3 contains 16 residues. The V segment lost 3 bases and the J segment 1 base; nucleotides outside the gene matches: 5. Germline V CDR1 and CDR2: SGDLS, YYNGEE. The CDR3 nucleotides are TGTGCCAGCAGCGCCCTTAGCGGGAGATCCTACAATGAGCAGTTCTTC. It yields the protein CASSALSGRSYNEQFF.

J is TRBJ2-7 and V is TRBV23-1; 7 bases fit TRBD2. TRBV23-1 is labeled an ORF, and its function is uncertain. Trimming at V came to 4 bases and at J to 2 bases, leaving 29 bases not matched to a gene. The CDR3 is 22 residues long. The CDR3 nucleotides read TGCGCCAGCAGTCTTAAGCGGGATACCCCGCTAATAGTCGTTTGGGAAACCTACGAGCAGTACTTC. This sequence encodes CASSLKRDTPLIVVWETYEQYF.

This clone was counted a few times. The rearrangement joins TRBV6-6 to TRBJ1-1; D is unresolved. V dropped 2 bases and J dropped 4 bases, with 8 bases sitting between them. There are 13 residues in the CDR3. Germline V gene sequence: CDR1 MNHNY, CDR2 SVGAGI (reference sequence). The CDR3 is CASSYAGGTEAFF. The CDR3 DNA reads TGTGCCAGCAGTTACGCCGGTGGCACTGAAGCTTTCTTT.

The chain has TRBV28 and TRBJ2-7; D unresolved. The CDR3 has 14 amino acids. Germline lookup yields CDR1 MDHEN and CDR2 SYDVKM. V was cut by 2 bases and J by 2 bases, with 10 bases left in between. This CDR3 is CASSLIEDTYEQYF. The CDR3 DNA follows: TGTGCCAGCAGTTTAATAGAGGATACCTACGAGCAGTACTTC.

The DNA for the CDR3 is TGTGCCTGGACTAGCGGCGGTTCGGGCTCCTACAATGAGCAGTTCTTC. Its translation: CAWTSGGSGSYNEQFF. V gene TRBV30 combines with J gene TRBJ2-1; 7 bases map to TRBD2. V shed 4 bases, J shed 0 bases, and the junction held 9 bases outside the gene matches. The germline CDR1 and CDR2 sequences are GTSNPN and SVGIG (reference sequence). The CDR3 is 16 residues long.

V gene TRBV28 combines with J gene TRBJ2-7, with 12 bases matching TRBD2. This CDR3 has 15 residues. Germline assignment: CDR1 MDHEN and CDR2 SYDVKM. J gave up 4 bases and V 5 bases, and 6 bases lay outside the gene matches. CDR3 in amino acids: CASSGGLAGFYEQYF. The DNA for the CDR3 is TGTGCCAGCAGTGGAGGACTAGCGGGATTTTACGAGCAGTACTTC.

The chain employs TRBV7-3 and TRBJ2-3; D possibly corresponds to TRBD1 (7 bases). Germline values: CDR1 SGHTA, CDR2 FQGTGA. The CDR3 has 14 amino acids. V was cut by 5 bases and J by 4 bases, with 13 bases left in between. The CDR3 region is CASSRQGGPDTQYF. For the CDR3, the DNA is TGTGCCAGCAGCCGACAGGGAGGTCCAGATACGCAGTATTTT.

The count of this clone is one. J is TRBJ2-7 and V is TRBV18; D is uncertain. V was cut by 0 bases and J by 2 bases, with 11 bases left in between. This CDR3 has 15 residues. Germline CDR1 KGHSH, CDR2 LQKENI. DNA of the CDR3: TGTGCCAGCTCACCACCGAGTGTCGAAACCTACGAGCAGTACTTC. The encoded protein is CASSPPSVETYEQYF.

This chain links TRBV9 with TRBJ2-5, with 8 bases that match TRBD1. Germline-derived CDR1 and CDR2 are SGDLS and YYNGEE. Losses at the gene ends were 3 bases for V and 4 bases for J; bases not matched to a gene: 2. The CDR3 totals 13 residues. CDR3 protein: CASSGGQGETQYF. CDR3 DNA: TGTGCCAGCAGCGGAGGACAGGGAGAGACCCAGTACTTC.

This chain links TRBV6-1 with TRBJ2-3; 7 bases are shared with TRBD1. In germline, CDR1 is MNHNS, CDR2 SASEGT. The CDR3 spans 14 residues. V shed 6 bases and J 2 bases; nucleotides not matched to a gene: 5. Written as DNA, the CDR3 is TGTGCCAGCAGGGACAGGCTACCCACAGATACGCAGTATTTT. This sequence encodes CASRDRLPTDTQYF.

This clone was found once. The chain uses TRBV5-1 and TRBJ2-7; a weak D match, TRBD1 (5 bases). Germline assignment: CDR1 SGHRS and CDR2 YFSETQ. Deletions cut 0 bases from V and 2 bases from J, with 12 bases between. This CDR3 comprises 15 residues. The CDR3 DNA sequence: TGCGCCAGCAGCTTGGACCAGGGTCAGACCTACGAGCAGTACTTC. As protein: CASSLDQGQTYEQYF.

CDR3 sequence: CASSVALRMTEAFF. CDR3 sequence (DNA): TGTGCCAGCAGCGTAGCTTTGAGGATGACTGAAGCTTTCTTT. V and J are TRBV9 and TRBJ1-1; D not certain. V dropped 0 bases and J dropped 5 bases, with 11 bases sitting between them. In germline, CDR1 is SGDLS, CDR2 YYNGEE. This CDR3 has 14 residues.

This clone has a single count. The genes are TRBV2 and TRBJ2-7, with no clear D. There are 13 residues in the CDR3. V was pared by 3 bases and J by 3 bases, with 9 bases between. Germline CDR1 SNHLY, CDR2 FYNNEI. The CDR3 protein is CASSDEAVYEQYF. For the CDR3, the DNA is TGTGCCAGCAGTGACGAGGCAGTCTACGAGCAGTACTTC.

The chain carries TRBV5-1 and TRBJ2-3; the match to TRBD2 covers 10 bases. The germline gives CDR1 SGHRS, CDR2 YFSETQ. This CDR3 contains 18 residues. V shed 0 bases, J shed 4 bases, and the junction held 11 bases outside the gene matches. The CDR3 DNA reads TGCGCCAGCAGCTTGGTCCCTAGCGGGAGTGGGAGCGCAGATACGCAGTATTTT. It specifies CASSLVPSGSGSADTQYF.

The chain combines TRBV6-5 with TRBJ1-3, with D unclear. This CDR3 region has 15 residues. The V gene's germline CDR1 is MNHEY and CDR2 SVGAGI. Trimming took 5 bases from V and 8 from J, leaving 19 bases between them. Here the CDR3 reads CASSHRGDEEDTIYF. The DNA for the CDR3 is TGTGCCAGCAGTCATCGGGGAGATGAGGAGGACACCATATATTTT.

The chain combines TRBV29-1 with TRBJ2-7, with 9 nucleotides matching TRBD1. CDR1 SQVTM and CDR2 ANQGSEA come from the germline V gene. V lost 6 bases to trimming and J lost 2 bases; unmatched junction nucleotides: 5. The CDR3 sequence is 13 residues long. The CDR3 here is CSVAGTGTYEQYF. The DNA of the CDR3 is TGCAGCGTCGCCGGGACAGGGACCTACGAGCAGTACTTC.

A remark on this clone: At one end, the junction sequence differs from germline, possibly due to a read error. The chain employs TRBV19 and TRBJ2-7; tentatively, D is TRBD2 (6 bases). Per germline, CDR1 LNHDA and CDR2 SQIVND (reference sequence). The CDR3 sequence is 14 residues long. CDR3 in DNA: TGTGCCAGTAGTACTACCGGGACTTCCTTCGAGCAGTACTTC. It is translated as CASSTTGTSFEQYF. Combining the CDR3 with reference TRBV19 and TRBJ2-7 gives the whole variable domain DGGITQSPKYLFRKEGQNVTLSCEQNLNHDAMYWYRQDPGQGLRLIYYSQIVNDFQKGDIAEGYSVSREKKESFPLTVTSAQKNPTAFYLCASSTTGTSFEQYFGPGTRLTVT.

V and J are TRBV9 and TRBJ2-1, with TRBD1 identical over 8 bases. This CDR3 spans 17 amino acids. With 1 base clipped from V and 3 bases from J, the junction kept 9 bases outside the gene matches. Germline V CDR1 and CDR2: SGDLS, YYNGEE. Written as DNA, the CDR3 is TGTGCCAGCAGCGTACAGGGGGCTTTGATCAACTACAATGAGCAGTTCTTC. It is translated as CASSVQGALINYNEQFF.

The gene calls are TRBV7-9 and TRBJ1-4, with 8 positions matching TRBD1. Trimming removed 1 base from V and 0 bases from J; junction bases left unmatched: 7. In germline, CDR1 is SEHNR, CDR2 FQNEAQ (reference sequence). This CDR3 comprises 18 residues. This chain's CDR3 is CASSLGWAGGATNEKLFF. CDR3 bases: TGTGCCAGCAGCTTAGGATGGGCAGGGGGCGCAACTAATGAAAAACTGTTTTTT.

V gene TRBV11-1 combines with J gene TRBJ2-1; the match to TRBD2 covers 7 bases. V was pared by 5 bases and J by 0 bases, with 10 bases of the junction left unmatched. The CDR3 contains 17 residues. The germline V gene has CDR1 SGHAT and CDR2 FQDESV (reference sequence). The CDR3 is CASSPSLAEGSYNEQFF. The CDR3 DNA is TGTGCCAGCAGCCCCTCTCTAGCGGAGGGCTCCTACAATGAGCAGTTCTTC.